The 10 T cell receptor beta chains below were found in one sample sequenced in a study of blood T cell repertoires in COVID-19. TCRdb's copy holds only in-frame clones and misses some; the assay was immunoSEQ multiplex PCR. The sample has 200,000 to 300,000 clones, more than 70% seen once. The specimen sequenced was peripheral blood. These TCRs come from an elderly woman with COVID-19, enrolled during active disease.

This sequence joins TRBV24-1 and TRBJ2-3, with 9 positions matching TRBD1. Germline trimming cut 4 bases from V and 1 base from J; bases unmatched to any gene: 11. CDR3 length equals 18 residues. Per germline, CDR1 KGHDR and CDR2 SFDVKD. The CDR3 DNA sequence: TGTGCCACCAGTGAACGTCCCGGGACAGGGATTGGCACAGATACGCAGTATTTT. This gives the protein CATSERPGTGIGTDTQYF.

The chain joins TRBV2 to TRBJ1-3; D ambiguous. The V end lost 9 bases, the J end lost 0 bases, and 9 bases lay between the germline ends. The CDR3 is made up of 13 amino acids. CDR1 and CDR2 from the germline V gene are SNHLY and FYNNEI. The CDR3 spells CASGGLSGNTIYF. The CDR3 nucleotides are TGTGCCAGTGGAGGCCTCTCTGGAAACACCATATATTTT. Combining the CDR3 with reference TRBV2 and TRBJ1-3 gives the whole variable domain EPEVTQTPSHQVTQMGQEVILRCVPISNHLYFYWYRQILGQKVEFLVSFYNNEISEKSEIFDDQFSVERPDGSNFTLKIRSTKLEDSAMYFCASGGLSGNTIYFGEGSWLTVV.

The chain combines TRBV19 with TRBJ1-5; D is unclear. The CDR3 totals 13 residues. CDR1 LNHDA and CDR2 SQIVND come from the germline V gene (reference sequence). The ends were cut back, 6 bases at V and 8 bases at J, with 14 bases in the middle. DNA of the CDR3: TGTGCCAGTAGGTCGACACCCTGGGAGCCCCAGCATTTT. It translates to CASRSTPWEPQHF.

In DNA, the CDR3 is TGTGCCAGCAGTTCGGTAGCGGGACTAAGCACAGATACGCAGTATTTT. Its protein product is CASSSVAGLSTDTQYF. V and J are TRBV28 and TRBJ2-3, with TRBD2 matching over 8 bases. CDR1 is MDHEN, CDR2 SYDVKM, per germline. The trim removed 4 bases at V and 0 bases at J, leaving 6 bases unmatched. CDR3 length: 16 residues. Looking up the rest from reference TRBV28 and TRBJ2-3 gives the full variable domain: DVKVTQSSRYLVKRTGEKVFLECVQDMDHENMFWYRQDPGLGLRLIYFSYDVKMKEKGDIPEGYSVSREKKERFSLILESASTNQTSMYLCASSSVAGLSTDTQYFGPGTRLTVL.

V usage is TRBV3-1 (or the pseudogene TRBV3-2) and J usage is TRBJ2-2; weak D call: TRBD2 (7 bases). CDR3 size: 14 residues. The V gene lost 4 bases and the J gene lost 7 bases, with 13 bases spanning the gap. Germline lookup yields CDR1 LGHDT and CDR2 YNNKEL (reference sequence). Here the CDR3 reads CASSLEGGDGELFF. CDR3 in DNA: TGTGCCAGCAGCCTCGAGGGGGGGGACGGGGAGCTGTTTTTT.

The rearrangement links TRBV21-1 to TRBJ1-5; the listed D gene, TRBD1, was not tested against the DNA. TRBV21-1 corresponds to a pseudogene. CDR3 size: 17 residues. CDR3 loop: CASSIWDRVNGNQPQHF. The CDR3 DNA is TGTGCCAGCAGCATTTGGGACAGGGTTAATGGCAATCAGCCCCAGCATTTT.

V is TRBV7-9 and J is TRBJ1-2, with D possibly being TRBD1 (6 bases). The CDR3 covers 12 residues. V gave up 5 bases and J gave up 4 bases, with 8 bases separating them. Germline V gene data show CDR1 as SEHNR and CDR2 as FQNEAQ (reference sequence). The CDR3 DNA follows: TGTGCCAGCAGCCGGGACATCTATGGCTACACCTTC. Its translation is CASSRDIYGYTF.

CDR3 nucleotides: TGTGCCACCAGCAGGGGTGGAGCCTATGGCTACACCTTC. This translates into CATSRGGAYGYTF. V is TRBV15 and J is TRBJ1-2; D gene ambiguous. Germline V gene data show CDR1 as LNHNV and CDR2 as YYDKDF (reference sequence). The V end lost 3 bases, the J end lost 4 bases, and 9 bases lay between the germline ends. The CDR3 runs 13 residues.

V and J are TRBV2 and TRBJ1-4; D is unclear. This CDR3 comprises 15 residues. Trimming took off 6 bases at V and 1 base at J, with 12 bases between the two ends. CDR1 SNHLY and CDR2 FYNNEI come from the germline V gene. CDR3 DNA: TGTGCCAGCAGCGGGGAAGGAGGAACTAATGAAAAACTGTTTTTT. Amino acid sequence: CASSGEGGTNEKLFF.

The chain employs TRBV10-2 and TRBJ2-7; TRBD2 matches at 12 bases. V lost 4 bases to trimming and J lost 6 bases; unmatched junction nucleotides: 1. Germline V gene sequence: CDR1 WSHSY, CDR2 SAAADI. The CDR3 contains 13 residues. CDR3 sequence reads: CASSGGLAGEQYV. The CDR3 coding sequence is TGCGCCAGCAGTGGGGGACTAGCGGGCGAGCAGTACGTC.